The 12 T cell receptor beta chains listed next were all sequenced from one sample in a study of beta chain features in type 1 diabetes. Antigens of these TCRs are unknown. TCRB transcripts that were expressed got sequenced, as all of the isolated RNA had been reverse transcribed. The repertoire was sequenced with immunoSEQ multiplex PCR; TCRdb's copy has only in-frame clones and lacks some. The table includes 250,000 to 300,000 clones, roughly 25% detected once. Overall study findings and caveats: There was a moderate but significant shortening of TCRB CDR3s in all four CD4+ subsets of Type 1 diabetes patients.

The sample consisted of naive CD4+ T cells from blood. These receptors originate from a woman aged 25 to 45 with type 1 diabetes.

This CDR3 is CASSSGVLNYGYTF. The CDR3 region has the DNA TGTGCCAGCAGCTCGGGGGTGCTCAACTATGGCTACACCTTC. The chain has TRBV5-4 and TRBJ1-2; TRBD1 might be the D (5 bases). The CDR3 spans 14 residues. The germline V and J ends were trimmed by 3 bases and 2 bases, with 11 bases remaining between them. Germline lookup yields CDR1 SGHNT and CDR2 YYREEE (reference sequence).

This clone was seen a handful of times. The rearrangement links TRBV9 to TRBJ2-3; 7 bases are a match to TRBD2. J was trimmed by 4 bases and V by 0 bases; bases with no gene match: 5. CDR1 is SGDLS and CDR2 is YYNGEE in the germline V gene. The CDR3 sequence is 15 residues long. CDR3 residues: CASSVEAGASDTQYF. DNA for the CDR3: TGTGCCAGCAGCGTAGAGGCGGGAGCTTCAGATACGCAGTATTTT.

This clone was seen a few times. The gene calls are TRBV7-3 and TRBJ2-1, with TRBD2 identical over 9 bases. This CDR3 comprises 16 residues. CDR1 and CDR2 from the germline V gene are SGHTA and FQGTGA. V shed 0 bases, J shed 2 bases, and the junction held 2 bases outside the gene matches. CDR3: CASSLTSGSPYNEQFF. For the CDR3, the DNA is TGTGCCAGCAGCTTAACTAGCGGGAGCCCCTACAATGAGCAGTTCTTC.

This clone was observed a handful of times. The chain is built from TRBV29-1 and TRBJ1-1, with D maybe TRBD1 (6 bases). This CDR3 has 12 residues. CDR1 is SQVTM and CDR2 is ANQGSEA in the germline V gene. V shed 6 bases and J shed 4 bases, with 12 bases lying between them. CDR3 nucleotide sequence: TGCAGCGTAGATGACAGGCGCACTGAAGCTTTCTTT. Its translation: CSVDDRRTEAFF. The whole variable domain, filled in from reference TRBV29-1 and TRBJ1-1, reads SAVISQKPSRDICQRGTSLTIQCQVDSQVTMMFWYRQQPGQSLTLIATANQGSEATYESGFVIDKFPISRPNLTFSTLTVSNMSPEDSSIYLCSVDDRRTEAFFGQGTRLTVV.

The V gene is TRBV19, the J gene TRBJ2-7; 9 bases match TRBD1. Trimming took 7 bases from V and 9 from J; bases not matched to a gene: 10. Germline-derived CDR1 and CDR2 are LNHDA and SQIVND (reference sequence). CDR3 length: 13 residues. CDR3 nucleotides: TGTGCCAGTACCGGCGGACAGGGGTCTGTGCAGTACTTC. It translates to CASTGGQGSVQYF.

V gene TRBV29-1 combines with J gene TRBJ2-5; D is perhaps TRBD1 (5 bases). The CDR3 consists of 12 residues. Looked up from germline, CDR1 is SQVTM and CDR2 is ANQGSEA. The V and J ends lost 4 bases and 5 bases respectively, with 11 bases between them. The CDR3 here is CSVAEGDETQYF. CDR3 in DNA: TGCAGCGTTGCTGAAGGGGATGAGACCCAGTACTTC.

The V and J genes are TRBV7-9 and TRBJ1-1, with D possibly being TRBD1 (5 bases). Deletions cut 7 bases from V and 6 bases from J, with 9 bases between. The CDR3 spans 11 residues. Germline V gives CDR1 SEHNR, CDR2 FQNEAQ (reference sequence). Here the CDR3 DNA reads TGTGCCAGCACCGGGGGGGCTGAAGCTTTCTTT. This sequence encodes CASTGGAEAFF.

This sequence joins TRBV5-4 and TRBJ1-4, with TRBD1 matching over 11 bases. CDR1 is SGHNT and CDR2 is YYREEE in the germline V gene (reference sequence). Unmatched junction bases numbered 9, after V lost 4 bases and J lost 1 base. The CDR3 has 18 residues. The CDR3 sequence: CASSTGQGAWETNEKLFF. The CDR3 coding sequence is TGTGCCAGCAGCACCGGACAGGGGGCGTGGGAAACTAATGAAAAACTGTTTTTT.

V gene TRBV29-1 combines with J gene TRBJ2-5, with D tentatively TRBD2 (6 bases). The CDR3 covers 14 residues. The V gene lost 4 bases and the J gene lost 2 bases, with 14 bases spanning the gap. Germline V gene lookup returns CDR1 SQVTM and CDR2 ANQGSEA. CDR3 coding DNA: TGCAGCGTTGGGTGGTTCCGGGAGCAAGAGACCCAGTACTTC. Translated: CSVGWFREQETQYF.

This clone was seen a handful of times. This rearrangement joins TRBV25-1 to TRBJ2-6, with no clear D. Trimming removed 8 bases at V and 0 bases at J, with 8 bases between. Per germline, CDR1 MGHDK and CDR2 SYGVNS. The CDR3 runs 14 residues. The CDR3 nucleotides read TGTGCCAGCTCTTCCGGCTCTGGGGCCAACGTCCTGACTTTC. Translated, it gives CASSSGSGANVLTF. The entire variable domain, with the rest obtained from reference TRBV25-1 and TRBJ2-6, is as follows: EADIYQTPRYLVIGTGKKITLECSQTMGHDKMYWYQQDPGMELHLIHYSYGVNSTEKGDLSSESTVSRIRTEHFPLTLESARPSHTSQYLCASSSGSGANVLTFGAGSRLTVL.

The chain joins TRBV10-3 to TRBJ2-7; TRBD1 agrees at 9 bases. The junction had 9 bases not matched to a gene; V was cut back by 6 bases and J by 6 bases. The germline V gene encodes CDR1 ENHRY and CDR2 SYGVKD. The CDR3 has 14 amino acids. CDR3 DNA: TGTGCCATCAGATCCGGGACAGGGCCCGCCGAGCAGTACTTC. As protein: CAIRSGTGPAEQYF.

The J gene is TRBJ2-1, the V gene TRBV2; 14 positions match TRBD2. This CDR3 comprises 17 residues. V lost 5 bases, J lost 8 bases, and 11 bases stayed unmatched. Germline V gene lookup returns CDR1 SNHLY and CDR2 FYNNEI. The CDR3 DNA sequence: TGTGCCAGCAGTTACGATTCTGGACTAGCGGGAGGTTATGAGCAGTTCTTC. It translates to CASSYDSGLAGGYEQFF.